This TCR beta chain was captured by sequencing in a study of blood T cell repertoires in COVID-19 (dated by TCRdb to 2018 to 2021). The study in broad terms: Collaborator samples came from the United States, Italy and Spain and covered acute and convalescent phases of COVID-19. The material from the prospective study consisted of cDNA or gDNA derived from T cells, B-cell-depleted T cells, or PBMCs. Deeply sampled blood TCRbeta repertoires from subjects exposed to, actively infected with, or recovered from COVID-19 were included in the dataset. The repertoires were made available in a free public database intended to serve as a resource for research on the immune response to SARS-CoV-2. The samples were drawn from the first 160 participants of the ongoing ImmuneRACE study and from under 1,500 subjects provided by 6 global collaborators. The sample metadata nearly always contained a de-identified subject ID, COVID-19 status, age in years and sex. Where available, HLA class I and class II types were taken from metadata supplied by the sample provider and were not determined by assay-based typing. Broad study findings and their caveats: How much clinical and demographic metadata was included differed by source and by participant, and the metadata was provided uncurated.

TCRbeta CDR3 regions were amplified from genomic DNA by means of the immunoSEQ Assay, a bias-controlled multiplex PCR. Per the source publication's procedure: The number of nucleated cells in each sample was estimated from the amplification of reference gene primers within the assay. Sequence reads were collapsed and filtered to measure the absolute abundance of every unique TCRbeta CDR3 rearrangement. For each sample, productive Simpson clonality was calculated as the square root of Simpson's diversity index over productive rearrangements. As stored in TCRdb, this immuneACCESS dataset retains in-frame rearrangements with V and J assigned. A fraction of the clones does not appear; measured against another copy, unresolved V genes explain less than half of the discrepancy, and the remainder lacks a known reason. Clonal size and the V and J genes are those of that table, whereas D and trimming came from the DNA. The sample table holds about 120,000 clones, of which roughly nine tenths were seen once. The ten largest clones add up to around 30% of the sample.

Whole blood was collected in K2EDTA tubes by collaborating institutions according to the institutions' own protocols. For TCRbeta analysis, collaborators shipped samples as frozen whole blood, isolated PBMCs, or DNA extracted from either of those sample types. With respect to this clone: No antigen is known for it. Base qualities are not at hand, and no much larger clone is one base apart.

Taken from the germline V gene, the CDR1 and CDR2 loops are MDHEN and SYDVKM. The CDR3 has 15 amino acids, counting the end cysteine and phenylalanine. The DNA shown is the 45-base CDR3, in frame from base 1. V trim: 6 bases; J trim: 3 bases; unmatched bases: 8. The sequenced sample was peripheral blood. This chain is built from TRBV28 and TRBJ2-3, with TRBD1 matching 8 junction bases. The receptor's source is a man in his 70s with active or convalescent COVID-19. The CDR3 protein is CASSLRGLGTDTQYF. The DNA sequence follows: TGTGCCAGCAGCCTCAGGGGGCTGGGTACAGATACGCAGTATTTT.